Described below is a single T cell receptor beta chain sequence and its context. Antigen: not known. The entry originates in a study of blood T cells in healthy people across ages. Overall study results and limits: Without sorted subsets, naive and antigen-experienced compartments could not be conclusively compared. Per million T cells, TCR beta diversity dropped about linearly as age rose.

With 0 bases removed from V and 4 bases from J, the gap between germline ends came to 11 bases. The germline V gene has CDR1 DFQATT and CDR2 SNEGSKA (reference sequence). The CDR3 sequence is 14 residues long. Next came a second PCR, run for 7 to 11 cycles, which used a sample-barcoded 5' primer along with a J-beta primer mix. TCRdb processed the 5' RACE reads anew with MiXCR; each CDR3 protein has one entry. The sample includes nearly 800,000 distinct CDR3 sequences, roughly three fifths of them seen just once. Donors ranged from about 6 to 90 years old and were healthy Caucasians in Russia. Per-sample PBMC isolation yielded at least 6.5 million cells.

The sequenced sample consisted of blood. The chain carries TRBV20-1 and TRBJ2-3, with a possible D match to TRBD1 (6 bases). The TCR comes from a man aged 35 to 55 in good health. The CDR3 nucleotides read TGCAGTGCTAGAGATCCCAGGGGTGCAGATACGCAGTATTTT. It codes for CSARDPRGADTQYF.